This TCR beta chain was recorded in a study of human T cells and chemical hapten exposure. The CDR3 length is 12 residues. CDR1 and CDR2 from the germline V gene are SGHRS and YFSETQ. After removal of 4 bases from V and 14 bases from J, the junction contained 8 bases not matched to a gene. Sample time point: patch test 3, about 24 weeks after DPC sensitization. Treatment given: therapeutic diphenylcyclopropenone sensitization with weekly scalp DPC. TCRdb recomputed calls from the RACE reads with MiXCR, one row per CDR3 protein. The table records just under 60,000 distinct CDR3 sequences, around an eighth of them present only once.

Source: whole blood, taken in connection with sensitization to the hapten diphenylcyclopropenone (DPC). This chain joins TRBV5-1 and TRBJ2-1, with 8 bases matching TRBD1. This receptor was taken from a man aged 30 to 39 with alopecia areata. Some clones in this sample may be carry-over from other donors' samples. Written as DNA, the CDR3 is TGCGCCAGCAGCATTACAGGGGGATCGGAGTTCTTC. It yields the protein CASSITGGSEFF.